This T cell receptor (beta chain) originates from a study of shared clonotypes between healthy human individuals. The study, taken as a whole, reports: Naive subsets usually exceeded memory subsets in estimated richness. The study found lower generation probabilities in non-shared clonotypes than in those shared by all four donors.

In regard to this clone: Its antigen is unknown.

V gave up 6 bases and J gave up 1 base; unmatched junction bases: 4. This CDR3 comprises 14 residues. Germline CDR1 MDHEN, CDR2 SYDVKM. An assay was performed, and its level was deep. The data were produced by immunoSEQ multiplex PCR, yet TCRdb's version contains in-frame clones alone and is incomplete. The data show about 2,500,000 clones, more than 80% seen once. V and J are TRBV28 and TRBJ1-2, with TRBD1 identical over 8 bases. Sample: naive CD4+ T cells sorted from blood. The subset is: CD45RA+ positively selected. The sequence was collected from a man between 18 and 29 years old in good health. CDR3 in amino acids: CASRDRVFNYGYTF. For the CDR3, the DNA is TGTGCCAGCAGGGACAGGGTTTTTAACTATGGCTACACCTTC.